This TCR beta chain came from a study of blood T cell repertoires in COVID-19. Study details: Collection of acute and convalescent COVID-19 samples took place in the United States, Italy and Spain.

Here immunoSEQ multiplex PCR was the method, and the copy in TCRdb shows in-frame clones only, minus some. Here the sample spans roughly 250,000 clones, about 80% being singletons. V was shortened by 2 bases and J by 5 bases, with 13 bases between the two germline ends. CDR1 is SGHTA, CDR2 FQGNSA, per germline. The CDR3 contains 15 residues. Sample: peripheral blood. The clonotype originates from a person aged 65-85 years with COVID-19, enrolled during active disease. V is TRBV7-2 and J is TRBJ1-5; D possibly corresponds to TRBD1 (6 bases). The CDR3 DNA is TGTGCCAGCAGCTTAAAGGCACAGGGTTATCAGCCCCAGCATTTT. Translated, it gives CASSLKAQGYQPQHF.